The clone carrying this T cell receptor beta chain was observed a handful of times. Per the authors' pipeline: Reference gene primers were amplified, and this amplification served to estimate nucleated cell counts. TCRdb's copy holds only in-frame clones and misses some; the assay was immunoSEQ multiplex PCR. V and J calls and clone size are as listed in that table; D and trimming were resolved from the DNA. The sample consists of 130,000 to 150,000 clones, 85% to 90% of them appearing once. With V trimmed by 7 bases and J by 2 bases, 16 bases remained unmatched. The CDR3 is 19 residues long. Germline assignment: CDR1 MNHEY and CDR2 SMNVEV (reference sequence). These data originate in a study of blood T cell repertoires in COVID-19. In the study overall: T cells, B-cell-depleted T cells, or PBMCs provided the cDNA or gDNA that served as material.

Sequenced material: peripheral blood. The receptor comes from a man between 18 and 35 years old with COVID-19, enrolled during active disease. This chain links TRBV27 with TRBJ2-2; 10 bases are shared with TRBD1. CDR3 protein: CASTIHGTGEPSNTGELFF. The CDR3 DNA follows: TGTGCCAGCACTATCCACGGGACAGGGGAACCCTCAAACACCGGGGAGCTGTTTTTT.